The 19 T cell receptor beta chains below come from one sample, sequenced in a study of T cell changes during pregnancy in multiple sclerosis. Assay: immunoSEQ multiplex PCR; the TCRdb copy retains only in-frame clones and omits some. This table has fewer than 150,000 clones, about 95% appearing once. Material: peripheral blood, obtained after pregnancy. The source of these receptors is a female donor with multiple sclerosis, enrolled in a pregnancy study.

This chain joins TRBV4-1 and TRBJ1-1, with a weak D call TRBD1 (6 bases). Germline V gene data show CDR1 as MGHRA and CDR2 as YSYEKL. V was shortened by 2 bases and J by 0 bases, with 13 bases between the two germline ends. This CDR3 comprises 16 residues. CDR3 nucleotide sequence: TGCGCCAGCAGCCAAACCTTGGACAGCCTGAACACTGAAGCTTTCTTT. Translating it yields CASSQTLDSLNTEAFF.

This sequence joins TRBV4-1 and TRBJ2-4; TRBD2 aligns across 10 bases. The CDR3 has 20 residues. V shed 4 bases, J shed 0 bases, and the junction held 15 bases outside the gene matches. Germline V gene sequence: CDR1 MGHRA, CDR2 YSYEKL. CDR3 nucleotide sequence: TGCGCCAGCAGCCTCCCCGAGGGGAAGCGGGAGGGGTTAGCCAAAAACATTCAGTACTTC. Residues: CASSLPEGKREGLAKNIQYF.

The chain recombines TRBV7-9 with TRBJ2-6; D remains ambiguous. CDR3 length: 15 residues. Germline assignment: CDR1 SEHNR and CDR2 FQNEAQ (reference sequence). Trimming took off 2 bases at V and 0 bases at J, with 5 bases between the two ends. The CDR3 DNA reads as TGTGCCAGCAGCTTACCCCGCTCTGGGGCCAACGTCCTGACTTTC. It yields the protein CASSLPRSGANVLTF.

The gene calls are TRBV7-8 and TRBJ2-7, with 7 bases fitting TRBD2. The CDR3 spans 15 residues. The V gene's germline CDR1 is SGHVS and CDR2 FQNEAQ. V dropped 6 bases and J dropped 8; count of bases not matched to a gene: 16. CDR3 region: CASSYLVGGTFQQYF. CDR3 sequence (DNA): TGTGCCAGCAGTTACCTTGTGGGGGGGACCTTTCAGCAGTACTTC.

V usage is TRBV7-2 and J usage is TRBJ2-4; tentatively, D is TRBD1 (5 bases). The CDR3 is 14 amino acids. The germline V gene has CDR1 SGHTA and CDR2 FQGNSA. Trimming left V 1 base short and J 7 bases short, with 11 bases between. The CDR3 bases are TGTGCCAGCAGCTTAGACCAGGGATGGAACATTCAGTACTTC. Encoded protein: CASSLDQGWNIQYF. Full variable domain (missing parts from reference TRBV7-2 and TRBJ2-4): GAGVSQSPSNKVTEKGKDVELRCDPISGHTALYWYRQSLGQGLEFLIYFQGNSAPDKSGLPSDRFSAERTGGSVSTLTIQRTQQEDSAVYLCASSLDQGWNIQYFGAGTRLSVL.

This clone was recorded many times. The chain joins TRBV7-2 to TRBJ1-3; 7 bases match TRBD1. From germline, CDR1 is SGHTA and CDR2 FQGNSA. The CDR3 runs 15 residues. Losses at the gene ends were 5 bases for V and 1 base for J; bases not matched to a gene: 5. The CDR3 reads CASSPRQGSGNTIYF. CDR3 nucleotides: TGTGCCAGCAGCCCCCGACAGGGATCTGGAAACACCATATATTTT. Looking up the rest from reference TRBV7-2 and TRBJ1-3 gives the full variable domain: GAGVSQSPSNKVTEKGKDVELRCDPISGHTALYWYRQSLGQGLEFLIYFQGNSAPDKSGLPSDRFSAERTGGSVSTLTIQRTQQEDSAVYLCASSPRQGSGNTIYFGEGSWLTVV.

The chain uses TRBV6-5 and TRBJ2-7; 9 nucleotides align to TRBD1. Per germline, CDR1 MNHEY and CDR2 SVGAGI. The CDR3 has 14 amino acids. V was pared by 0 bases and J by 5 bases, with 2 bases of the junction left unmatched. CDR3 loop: CASSYSGQGNEQYF. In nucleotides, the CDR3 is TGTGCCAGCAGTTACTCGGGACAGGGAAACGAGCAGTACTTC.

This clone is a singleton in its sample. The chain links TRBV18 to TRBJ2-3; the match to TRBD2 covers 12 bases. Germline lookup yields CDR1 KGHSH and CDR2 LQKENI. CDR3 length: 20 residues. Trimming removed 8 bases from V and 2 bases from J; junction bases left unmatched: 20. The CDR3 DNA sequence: TGTGCCAGCCCTTCCGTCGGGGGTAGACTAGCGGGAGACCTCACAGATACGCAGTATTTT. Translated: CASPSVGGRLAGDLTDTQYF.

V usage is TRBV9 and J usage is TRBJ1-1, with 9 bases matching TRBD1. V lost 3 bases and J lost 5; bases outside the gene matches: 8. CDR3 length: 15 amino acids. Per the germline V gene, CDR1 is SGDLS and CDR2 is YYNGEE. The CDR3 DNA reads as TGTGCCAGCAGCGCAAAGGGACAGGGTGAGACTGAAGCTTTCTTT. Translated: CASSAKGQGETEAFF. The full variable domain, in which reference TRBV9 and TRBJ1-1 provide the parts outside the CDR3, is DSGVTQTPKHLITATGQRVTLRCSPRSGDLSVYWYQQSLDQGLQFLIQYYNGEERAKGNILERFSAQQFPDLHSELNLSSLELGDSALYFCASSAKGQGETEAFFGQGTRLTVV.

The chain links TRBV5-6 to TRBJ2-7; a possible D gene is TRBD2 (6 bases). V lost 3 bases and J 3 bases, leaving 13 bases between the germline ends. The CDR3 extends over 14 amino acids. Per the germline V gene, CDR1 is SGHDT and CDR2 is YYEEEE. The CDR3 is CASSSGGSLYEQYF. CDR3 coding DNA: TGTGCCAGCAGCTCTGGAGGGAGCCTCTACGAGCAGTACTTC.

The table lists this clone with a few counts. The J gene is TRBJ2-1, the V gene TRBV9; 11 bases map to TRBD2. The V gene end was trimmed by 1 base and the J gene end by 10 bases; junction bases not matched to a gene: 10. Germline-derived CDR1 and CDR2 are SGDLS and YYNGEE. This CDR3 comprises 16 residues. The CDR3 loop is CASSVKTSGIREEQFF. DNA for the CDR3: TGTGCCAGCAGCGTAAAGACTAGCGGGATAAGGGAGGAGCAGTTCTTC. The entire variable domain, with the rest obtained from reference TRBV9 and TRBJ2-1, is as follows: DSGVTQTPKHLITATGQRVTLRCSPRSGDLSVYWYQQSLDQGLQFLIQYYNGEERAKGNILERFSAQQFPDLHSELNLSSLELGDSALYFCASSVKTSGIREEQFFGPGTRLTVL.

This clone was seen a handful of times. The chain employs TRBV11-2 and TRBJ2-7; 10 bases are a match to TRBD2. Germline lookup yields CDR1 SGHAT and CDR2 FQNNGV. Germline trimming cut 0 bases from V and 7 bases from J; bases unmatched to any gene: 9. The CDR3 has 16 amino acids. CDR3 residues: CASSLDMSGRAGEQYF. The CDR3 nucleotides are TGTGCCAGCAGCTTAGATATGAGCGGGAGGGCCGGGGAGCAGTACTTC.

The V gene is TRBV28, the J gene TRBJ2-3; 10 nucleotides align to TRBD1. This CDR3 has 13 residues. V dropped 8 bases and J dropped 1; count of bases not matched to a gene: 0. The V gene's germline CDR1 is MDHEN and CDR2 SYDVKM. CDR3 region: CASGTGGTDTQYF. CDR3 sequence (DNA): TGTGCCAGCGGGACAGGGGGCACAGATACGCAGTATTTT.

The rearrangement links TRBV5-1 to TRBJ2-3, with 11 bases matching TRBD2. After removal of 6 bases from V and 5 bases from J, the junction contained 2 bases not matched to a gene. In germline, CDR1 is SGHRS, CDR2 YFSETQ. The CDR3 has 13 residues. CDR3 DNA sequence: TGCGCCAGCAAGACTAGCGGGATAGATACGCAGTATTTT. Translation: CASKTSGIDTQYF.

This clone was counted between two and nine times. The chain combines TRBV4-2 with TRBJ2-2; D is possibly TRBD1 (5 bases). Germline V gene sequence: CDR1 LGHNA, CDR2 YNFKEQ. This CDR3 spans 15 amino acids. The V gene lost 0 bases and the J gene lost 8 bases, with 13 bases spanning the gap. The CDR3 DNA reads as TGTGCCAGCAGCCAAGATTTGGGGCAAGGAGGGGAGCTGTTTTTT. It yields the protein CASSQDLGQGGELFF.

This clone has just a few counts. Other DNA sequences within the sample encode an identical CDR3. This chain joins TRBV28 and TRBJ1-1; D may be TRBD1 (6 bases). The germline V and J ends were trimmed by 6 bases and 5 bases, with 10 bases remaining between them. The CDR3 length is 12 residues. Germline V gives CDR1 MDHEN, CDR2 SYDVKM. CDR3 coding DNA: TGTGCCAGCAGACAACAGGGAACTGAAGCTTTCTTT. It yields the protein CASRQQGTEAFF.

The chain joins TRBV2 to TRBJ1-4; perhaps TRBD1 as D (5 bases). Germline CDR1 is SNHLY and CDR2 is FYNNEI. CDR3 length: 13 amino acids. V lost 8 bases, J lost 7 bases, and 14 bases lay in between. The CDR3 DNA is TGTGCCAGCCGCGGGGGGGTAGGTGAAAAACTGTTTTTT. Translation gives CASRGGVGEKLFF. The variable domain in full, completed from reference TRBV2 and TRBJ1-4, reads EPEVTQTPSHQVTQMGQEVILRCVPISNHLYFYWYRQILGQKVEFLVSFYNNEISEKSEIFDDQFSVERPDGSNFTLKIRSTKLEDSAMYFCASRGGVGEKLFFGSGTQLSVL.

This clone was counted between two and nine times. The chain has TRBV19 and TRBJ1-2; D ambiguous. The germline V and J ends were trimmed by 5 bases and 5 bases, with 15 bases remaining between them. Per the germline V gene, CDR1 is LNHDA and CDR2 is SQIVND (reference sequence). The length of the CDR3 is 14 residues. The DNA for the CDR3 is TGTGCCAGTAGTGAGGGAAAGGGTCAATATGGCTACACCTTC. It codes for CASSEGKGQYGYTF.

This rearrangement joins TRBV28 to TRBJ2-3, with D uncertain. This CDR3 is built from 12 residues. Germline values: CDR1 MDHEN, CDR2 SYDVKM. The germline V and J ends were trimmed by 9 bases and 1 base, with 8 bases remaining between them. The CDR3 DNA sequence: TGTGCCAGTCTTCAGGGCACAGATACGCAGTATTTT. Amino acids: CASLQGTDTQYF.